This T cell receptor (beta chain) was sequenced during a study of blood T cell repertoires in COVID-19. Sequencing was performed with immunoSEQ multiplex PCR; in TCRdb, only in-frame clones are kept and a portion is missing. The table records roughly 250,000 clones, roughly nine tenths of them present only once. Recruits, aged about 18 to 90 years, lived in 25 or so US areas. Researchers sorted participants into cohorts using their self-reported clinical history. Cohort 3 donors counted as recovered after two negative PCRs, clearance, or resolved symptoms. The TCR comes from a woman aged 18-29 years who had recovered from COVID-19. Source material: PBMCs or T cells enriched from blood (not recorded which).

The DNA for the CDR3 is TGTGCCAGCAGCTCCCCAGGGGCTGAGAACACTGAAGCTTTCTTT. It yields the protein CASSSPGAENTEAFF. V gene TRBV28 combines with J gene TRBJ1-1; possibly TRBD1 for D (6 bases). The CDR3 is 15 residues long. V gave up 6 bases and J gave up 1 base, with 15 bases separating them. Germline CDR1 is MDHEN and CDR2 is SYDVKM.